Presented here are 27 T cell receptor beta chains from one specimen sequenced in a study of blood T cell repertoires in COVID-19. Profiling relied on immunoSEQ multiplex PCR, and the TCRdb table lists in-frame clones only, not all of them. The table lists 170,000 or so clones, 70% to 90% of them singletons. The specimen sequenced was peripheral blood. The receptors were gathered from a man aged 18 to 29 who had recovered from COVID-19.

This chain uses TRBV6-5 with TRBJ2-7; 8 positions match TRBD1. V shed 6 bases and J 5 bases; nucleotides not matched to a gene: 9. This CDR3 has 14 residues. Germline V gives CDR1 MNHEY, CDR2 SVGAGI. The CDR3: CASREGQAYDEQYF. The DNA for the CDR3 is TGTGCCAGCAGGGAGGGACAGGCTTACGACGAGCAGTACTTC.

The CDR3 sequence is CASRGWAGGDTQYF. The CDR3 bases are TGTGCCAGCAGGGGTTGGGCGGGGGGGGATACGCAGTATTTT. J is TRBJ2-3 and V is TRBV27; 9 bases agree with TRBD2. CDR1 and CDR2 (germline): MNHEY, SMNVEV (reference sequence). This CDR3 has 14 amino acids. With 6 bases clipped from V and 6 bases from J, the junction kept 7 bases outside the gene matches.

This clone was seen a few times. The same CDR3 also results from other DNA sequences found in this sample. The J gene is TRBJ1-2, the V gene TRBV5-1, with D perhaps TRBD1 (6 bases). Germline CDR1 reads SGHRS; CDR2 reads YFSETQ. V lost 4 bases, J lost 4 bases, and 11 bases lay in between. This CDR3 is 13 amino acids long. CDR3 nucleotides: TGCGCCAGCAGCCTAACAGGGAGCTATGGCTACACCTTC. It specifies CASSLTGSYGYTF. Looking up the rest from reference TRBV5-1 and TRBJ1-2 gives the full variable domain: KAGVTQTPRYLIKTRGQQVTLSCSPISGHRSVSWYQQTPGQGLQFLFEYFSETQRNKGNFPGRFSGRQFSNSRSEMNVSTLELGDSALYLCASSLTGSYGYTFGSGTRLTVV.

This chain connects TRBV15 to TRBJ2-3; 10 nucleotides match TRBD2. This CDR3 has 16 amino acids. J gave up 5 bases and V 4 bases, and 9 bases lay outside the gene matches. Germline CDR1 is LNHNV and CDR2 is YYDKDF (reference sequence). CDR3 amino acids: CATSKTSGKRQDTQYF. The DNA of the CDR3 is TGTGCCACCAGCAAAACTAGCGGGAAGAGGCAAGATACGCAGTATTTT.

V gene TRBV5-1 combines with J gene TRBJ2-2; a weak D match, TRBD2 (6 bases). Germline values: CDR1 SGHRS, CDR2 YFSETQ. The CDR3 length is 15 residues. The ends were cut back, 2 bases at V and 2 bases at J, with 10 bases in the middle. The CDR3 DNA reads TGCGCCAGCAGCTTTGCGGGGAGCAACACCGGGGAGCTGTTTTTT. Translation: CASSFAGSNTGELFF.

V gene TRBV6-1 combines with J gene TRBJ1-5; 8 nucleotides align to TRBD1. Looked up from germline, CDR1 is MNHNS and CDR2 is SASEGT. The CDR3 extends over 15 amino acids. V shed 1 base, J shed 7 bases, and the junction held 6 bases outside the gene matches. CDR3 in DNA: TGTGCCAGCAGTGAAGTCGACAGGGGTAGCCAGCCCCAGCATTTT. Translating gives CASSEVDRGSQPQHF.

V is TRBV7-2 and J is TRBJ1-1, with 9 bases aligning to TRBD1. With 4 bases clipped from V and 2 bases from J, the junction kept 2 bases outside the gene matches. The length of the CDR3 is 14 residues. Germline-derived CDR1 and CDR2 are SGHTA and FQGNSA. CDR3 DNA sequence: TGTGCCAGCAGCTCGACAGGGGGTAACACTGAAGCTTTCTTT. This encodes CASSSTGGNTEAFF.

The gene calls are TRBV4-3 and TRBJ2-2; D not certain. V was pared by 0 bases and J by 0 bases, with 8 bases between. The CDR3 spans 16 residues. Per the germline V gene, CDR1 is LGHNA and CDR2 is YSLEER. CDR3 region: CASSQDALPNTGELFF. The CDR3 DNA is TGCGCCAGCAGCCAAGACGCACTCCCGAACACCGGGGAGCTGTTTTTT.

The rearrangement uses TRBV9 and TRBJ2-5; tentatively, D is TRBD1 (6 bases). The CDR3 extends over 15 amino acids. The ends were cut back, 1 base at V and 5 bases at J, with 15 bases in the middle. Germline CDR1 is SGDLS and CDR2 is YYNGEE. The CDR3 nucleotides read TGTGCCAGCAGCGTATGGGTCACAACAGGGGAGACCCAGTACTTC. This codes for CASSVWVTTGETQYF.

V is TRBV3-1 (or the pseudogene TRBV3-2) and J is TRBJ2-2; D may be TRBD2 (5 bases). CDR1 LGHDT and CDR2 YNNKEL come from the germline V gene (reference sequence). The CDR3 has 18 amino acids. V was clipped by 5 bases and J by 0 bases, with 19 bases between them. CDR3 region: CASSFGIATQANTGELFF. In DNA form, the CDR3 reads TGTGCCAGCAGCTTCGGGATCGCGACCCAGGCGAACACCGGGGAGCTGTTTTTT.

CDR3 nucleotide sequence: TGCGCCAGCAGTCTCCAGGACAGGGGGCTGGACACCATATATTTT. Its protein product is CASSLQDRGLDTIYF. The V call is TRBV5-1, the J call TRBJ1-3; TRBD1 aligns across 11 bases. V gave up 5 bases and J gave up 8 bases; unmatched junction bases: 9. Germline assignment: CDR1 SGHRS and CDR2 YFSETQ. CDR3 length: 15 amino acids. The entire variable domain, with the rest obtained from reference TRBV5-1 and TRBJ1-3, is as follows: KAGVTQTPRYLIKTRGQQVTLSCSPISGHRSVSWYQQTPGQGLQFLFEYFSETQRNKGNFPGRFSGRQFSNSRSEMNVSTLELGDSALYLCASSLQDRGLDTIYFGEGSWLTVV.

V is TRBV6-5 and J is TRBJ2-7, with TRBD1 identical over 7 bases. CDR3 length: 14 residues. Germline V gene sequence: CDR1 MNHEY, CDR2 SVGAGI. V shed 2 bases and J 6 bases; nucleotides not matched to a gene: 7. CDR3 loop: CASSYEGAGSEQYF. DNA for the CDR3: TGTGCCAGCAGTTACGAGGGGGCAGGGTCCGAGCAGTACTTC.

The chain uses TRBV2 and TRBJ2-3, with no clear D. The CDR3 is made up of 17 amino acids. Trimming shortened V by 5 bases and J by 5 bases, and 23 bases separated the two germline ends. Germline V gives CDR1 SNHLY, CDR2 FYNNEI. This CDR3 is CASSTRRLANVGDTQYF. The CDR3 coding sequence is TGTGCCAGCAGTACCCGAAGACTGGCCAACGTGGGAGATACGCAGTATTTT.

CDR3 in amino acids: CASSIWASGHNEQFF. In DNA form, the CDR3 reads TGTGCCAGTAGTATCTGGGCTAGCGGACACAATGAGCAGTTCTTC. The rearrangement joins TRBV19 to TRBJ2-1; 7 bases are shared with TRBD2. The trim removed 3 bases at V and 5 bases at J, leaving 7 bases unmatched. The CDR3 loop spans 15 amino acids. The germline V gene has CDR1 LNHDA and CDR2 SQIVND (reference sequence).

J is TRBJ1-1 and V is TRBV5-1, with D uncertain. V was cut by 1 base and J by 4 bases, with 11 bases left in between. The CDR3 has 14 amino acids. Germline V gene sequence: CDR1 SGHRS, CDR2 YFSETQ. Here the CDR3 DNA reads TGCGCCAGCAGCTTGTCGAGGGAGAGCACTGAAGCTTTCTTT. Protein: CASSLSRESTEAFF.

The chain has TRBV29-1 and TRBJ2-2, with D perhaps matching TRBD2 (7 bases). This CDR3 spans 16 amino acids. Trimming cost V 0 bases and J 8 bases, with 19 bases left between them. Germline V CDR1 and CDR2: SQVTM, ANQGSEA. In nucleotides, the CDR3 is TGCAGCGTTGAAGAAAGGGGGGGAGGGCCTCCAGGGGAGCTGTTTTTT. It codes for CSVEERGGGPPGELFF.

Here the CDR3 reads CASSMGQTLTYGYTF. DNA for the CDR3: TGTGCCAGTAGTATGGGACAGACCCTAACTTATGGCTACACCTTC. The J gene is TRBJ1-2, the V gene TRBV19; 7 bases align to TRBD1. With 3 bases clipped from V and 5 bases from J, the junction kept 9 bases outside the gene matches. The germline V gene encodes CDR1 LNHDA and CDR2 SQIVND (reference sequence). The CDR3 runs to 15 residues.

The sample holds a few counts of this clone. The CDR3: CAIRTGGTGELFF. As DNA, the CDR3 is TGTGCCATCAGGACCGGGGGAACCGGGGAGCTGTTTTTT. The chain is built from TRBV10-3 and TRBJ2-2, with D tentatively TRBD2 (6 bases). The germline gives CDR1 ENHRY, CDR2 SYGVKD. Trimming cost V 6 bases and J 5 bases, with 10 bases left between them. The CDR3 runs 13 residues.

The gene calls are TRBV7-2 and TRBJ1-2; a possible D gene is TRBD1 (5 bases). In germline, CDR1 is SGHTA, CDR2 FQGNSA. The CDR3 loop spans 14 amino acids. With 5 bases removed from V and 5 bases from J, the gap between germline ends came to 15 bases. The CDR3 DNA reads TGTGCCAGCAGCCCCGGGACTGCCTCTTATGGCTACACCTTC. Protein sequence: CASSPGTASYGYTF.

The chain links TRBV6-5 to TRBJ2-5; D is unresolved. CDR3 length: 15 amino acids. Germline lookup yields CDR1 MNHEY and CDR2 SVGAGI. V was clipped by 0 bases and J by 4 bases, with 12 bases between them. CDR3 DNA sequence: TGTGCCAGCAGTTACTCGATAACAGCCCCAGAGACCCAGTACTTC. Amino acid sequence: CASSYSITAPETQYF.

The V call is TRBV19, the J call TRBJ1-2; possible D gene TRBD1, 6 bases. This CDR3 is 13 amino acids long. Germline V gene lookup returns CDR1 LNHDA and CDR2 SQIVND (reference sequence). V gave up 4 bases and J gave up 2 bases, with 8 bases separating them. In nucleotides, the CDR3 is TGTGCCAGTAGTAAGGACAGCAACTATGGCTACACCTTC. This translates into CASSKDSNYGYTF.

The chain recombines TRBV11-2 with TRBJ2-7, with D maybe TRBD2 (6 bases). Looked up from germline, CDR1 is SGHAT and CDR2 is FQNNGV. V was clipped by 1 base and J by 2 bases, with 12 bases between them. CDR3 length: 15 residues. DNA for the CDR3: TGTGCCAGCAGCTTAGGGCGGGGAGGACCCTACGAGCAGTACTTC. This sequence encodes CASSLGRGGPYEQYF.

The chain couples TRBV7-2 to TRBJ2-3; TRBD2 agrees at 11 bases. Germline V lookup: CDR1 SGHTA, CDR2 FQGNSA. The V gene end was trimmed by 2 bases and the J gene end by 2 bases; junction bases not matched to a gene: 6. This CDR3 contains 17 residues. CDR3 sequence reads: CASSLRVAGGVTDTQYF. The CDR3 DNA is TGTGCCAGCAGCTTAAGGGTAGCGGGAGGGGTCACAGATACGCAGTATTTT. Supplemented by reference TRBV7-2 and TRBJ2-3, the full variable domain reads GAGVSQSPSNKVTEKGKDVELRCDPISGHTALYWYRQSLGQGLEFLIYFQGNSAPDKSGLPSDRFSAERTGGSVSTLTIQRTQQEDSAVYLCASSLRVAGGVTDTQYFGPGTRLTVL.

This clone was observed a handful of times. The V call is TRBV9, the J call TRBJ1-5, with D perhaps matching TRBD1 (6 bases). The V gene's germline CDR1 is SGDLS and CDR2 YYNGEE. V dropped 0 bases and J dropped 6 bases, with 10 bases sitting between them. The CDR3 runs to 14 residues. The CDR3 coding sequence is TGTGCCAGCAGCGTAGGAACAGGGCGTCAGCCCCAGCATTTT. It encodes CASSVGTGRQPQHF.

As DNA, the CDR3 is TGCAGTGCTAGTATGCCCCGGAACAGGGGAAACACCATATATTTT. This translates into CSASMPRNRGNTIYF. The chain recombines TRBV20-1 with TRBJ1-3, with D possibly matching TRBD1 (5 bases). V lost 3 bases to trimming and J lost 4 bases, with 16 bases between them. The CDR3 extends over 15 amino acids. Germline V gene sequence: CDR1 DFQATT, CDR2 SNEGSKA (reference sequence).

V is TRBV20-1 and J is TRBJ1-1; perhaps TRBD1 as D (6 bases). The CDR3 is made up of 11 amino acids. Trimming took 5 bases from V and 9 from J, leaving 13 bases between them. Germline V gene data show CDR1 as DFQATT and CDR2 as SNEGSKA (reference sequence). This CDR3 reads CSAGDNNQAFF. For the CDR3, the DNA is TGCAGTGCTGGGGACAACAATCAAGCTTTCTTT.

V and J are TRBV9 and TRBJ1-4; perhaps TRBD1 as D (5 bases). This CDR3 has 15 residues. Germline CDR1 and CDR2: SGDLS and YYNGEE. Trimming removed 0 bases at V and 3 bases at J, with 9 bases between. Here the CDR3 reads CASSVGAGSNEKLFF. DNA for the CDR3: TGTGCCAGCAGCGTAGGGGCAGGGTCTAATGAAAAACTGTTTTTT.